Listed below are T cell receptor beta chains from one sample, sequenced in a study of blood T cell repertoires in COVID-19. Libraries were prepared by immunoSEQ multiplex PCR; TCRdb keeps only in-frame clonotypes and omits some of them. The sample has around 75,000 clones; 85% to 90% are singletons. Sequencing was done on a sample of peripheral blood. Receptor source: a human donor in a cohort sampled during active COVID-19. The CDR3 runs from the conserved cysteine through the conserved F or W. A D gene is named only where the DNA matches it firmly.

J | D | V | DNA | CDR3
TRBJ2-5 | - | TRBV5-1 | TGCGCCAGCAGCTTTGGTAGCGGCTACGGGGAGACCCAGTACTTC | CASSFGSGYGETQYF
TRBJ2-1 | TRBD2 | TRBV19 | TGTGCCAGTAGTATAGATCGAACTAGCGGGAGAGGGTTCGGGGAGCAGTTCTTC | CASSIDRTSGRGFGEQFF
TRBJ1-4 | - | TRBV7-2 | TGTGCCAGCAGCCCGGCCGGCGGACAGAGAAATGTAAAACTGTTTTTT | CASSPAGGQRNVKLFF
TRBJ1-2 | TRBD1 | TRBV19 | TGTGCCAGTAAGGACAGGGGGTATGGCTACACCTTC | CASKDRGYGYTF
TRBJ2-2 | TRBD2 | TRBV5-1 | TGCGCCAGCAGCTCCGGGACTAGCGGGAGGCGGAGCACCGGGGAGCTGTTTTTT | CASSSGTSGRRSTGELFF
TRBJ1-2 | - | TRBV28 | TGTGCCAGCACCTTTATCTCCGACGGGGGGAGGTATGGCTACACCTTC | CASTFISDGGRYGYTF
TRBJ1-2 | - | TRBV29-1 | TGCAGCGTTCCAAGGGGCGGCTATGGCTACACCTTC | CSVPRGGYGYTF
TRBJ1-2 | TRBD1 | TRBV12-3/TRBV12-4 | TGTGCCAGCAGTCCGACAGGGTTGGCTGGCTACACCTTC | CASSPTGLAGYTF
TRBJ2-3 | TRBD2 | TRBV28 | TGTGCCAGCAGTATCGGGACTAGCGAAATTTCAGATACGCAGTATTTT | CASSIGTSEISDTQYF
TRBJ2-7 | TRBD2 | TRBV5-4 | TGTGCCAGCAGCTTAGCGACTAGCGGGAGGGCTCTCACCTACGAGCAGTACTTC | CASSLATSGRALTYEQYF
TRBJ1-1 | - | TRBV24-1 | TGTGCCACACAGGGATCGTTCGGGGAAGCTTTCTTT | CATQGSFGEAFF
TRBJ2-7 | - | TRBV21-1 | TGTGCCAGCAGCTTCCCCCCCCTCTCCTACGAGCAGTACTTC | CASSFPPLSYEQYF
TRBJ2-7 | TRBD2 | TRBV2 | TGTGCCAGCAGTGGGGCGGGAGTAGGCGAGCAGTACTTC | CASSGAGVGEQYF
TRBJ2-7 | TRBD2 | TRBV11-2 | TGTGCCAGCAGCTTCCCAAAGCGGGGCCTTTACGAGCAGTACTTC | CASSFPKRGLYEQYF
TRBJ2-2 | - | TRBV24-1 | TGTGCCACCAGTGATTTACCCAGGGGGGTTGACACCGGGGAGCTGTTTTTT | CATSDLPRGVDTGELFF
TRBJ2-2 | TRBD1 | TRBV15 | TGTGCCACCAGGGGAACGCCGGGACAGGGGATCACCGGGGAGCTGTTTTTT | CATRGTPGQGITGELFF
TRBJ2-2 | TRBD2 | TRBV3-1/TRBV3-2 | TGTGCCAGCAGCCCAGGACTAGCGGGAGGGACCGGGGAGCTGTTTTTT | CASSPGLAGGTGELFF